The subject of this entry is one T cell receptor (beta chain). Its cognate antigen is unknown. Terminally differentiated effector memory CD45RA+ cells were left out of the naive CD8 fraction, which was CD45RO-negative and positively selected for CCR7. This sample stems from a study of shared clonotypes between healthy human individuals. The study's findings and limits: Estimated clonotype richness was generally higher in naive than memory subsets. Sequencing depth was a factor that was expected to affect clonotype sharing among donors.

Only in-frame clones appear in the TCRdb table, and some are missing; sequencing was by immunoSEQ multiplex PCR. Of hundreds of thousands of clones in the sample, about 96% were seen once. The TCR was taken from a man under 40 in good health. The sequenced material came from naive CD8+ T cells sorted from blood.

The CDR3 here is CASSLGTDEQFF. The CDR3 nucleotides are TGTGCCAGCAGCCTCGGGACTGATGAGCAGTTCTTC. The V call is TRBV6-5, the J call TRBJ2-1; tentatively, D is TRBD2 (6 bases). The V gene's germline CDR1 is MNHEY and CDR2 SVGAGI. The ends were cut back, 6 bases at V and 8 bases at J, with 11 bases in the middle. This CDR3 region has 12 residues.